Here is one TCR beta chain with its context. An input of roughly 0.45 to 1 ug of RNA was subjected to reverse transcription using random hexamers. TCRdb re-derived calls from the immunoSEQ multiplex PCR reads in MiXCR, one entry per CDR3 protein. This sample has some 110,000 distinct CDR3 sequences, with 90% to 95% found just once. TEMRA cells were FACS-enriched and CD8+ and CD4+ T cells negatively isolated. These data are taken from a study of CD8 T cells in Susac syndrome. V lost 2 bases, J lost 4 bases, and 2 bases stayed unmatched. The germline CDR1 and CDR2 sequences are GTSNPN and SVGIG (reference sequence). The CDR3 contains 13 residues.

This TCR came from a human donor with multiple sclerosis. The chain carries TRBV30 and TRBJ2-3; 8 nucleotides match TRBD2. Sequencing used CD4+ T cells from PBMCs. The CDR3 region has the DNA TGTGCCTGGAGTACGGGGGGGGCAGATACGCAGTATTTT. Translating it yields CAWSTGGADTQYF.